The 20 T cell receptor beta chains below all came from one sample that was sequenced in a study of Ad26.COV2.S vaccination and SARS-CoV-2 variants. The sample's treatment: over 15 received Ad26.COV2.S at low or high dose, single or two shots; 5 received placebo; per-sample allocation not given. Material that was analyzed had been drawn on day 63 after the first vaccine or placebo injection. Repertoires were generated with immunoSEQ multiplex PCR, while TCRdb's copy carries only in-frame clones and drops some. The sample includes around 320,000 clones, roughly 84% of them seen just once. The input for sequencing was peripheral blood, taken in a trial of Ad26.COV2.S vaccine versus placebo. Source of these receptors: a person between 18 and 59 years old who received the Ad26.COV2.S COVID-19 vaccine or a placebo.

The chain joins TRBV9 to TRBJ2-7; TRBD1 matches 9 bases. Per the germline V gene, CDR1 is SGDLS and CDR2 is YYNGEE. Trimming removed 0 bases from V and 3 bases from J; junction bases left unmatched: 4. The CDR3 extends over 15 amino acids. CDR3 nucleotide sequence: TGTGCCAGCAGCGTAGGGGGACAGGGTATCTACGAGCAGTACTTC. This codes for CASSVGGQGIYEQYF. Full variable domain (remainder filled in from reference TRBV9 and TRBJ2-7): DSGVTQTPKHLITATGQRVTLRCSPRSGDLSVYWYQQSLDQGLQFLIQYYNGEERAKGNILERFSAQQFPDLHSELNLSSLELGDSALYFCASSVGGQGIYEQYFGPGTRLTVT.

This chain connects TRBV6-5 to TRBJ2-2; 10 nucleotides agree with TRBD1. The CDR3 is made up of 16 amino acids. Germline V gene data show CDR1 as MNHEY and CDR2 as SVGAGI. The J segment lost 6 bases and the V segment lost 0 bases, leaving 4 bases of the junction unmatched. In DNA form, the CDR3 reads TGTGCCAGCAGTTACTCTGCCGGGACAGGGGCCGGGGAGCTGTTTTTT. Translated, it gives CASSYSAGTGAGELFF.

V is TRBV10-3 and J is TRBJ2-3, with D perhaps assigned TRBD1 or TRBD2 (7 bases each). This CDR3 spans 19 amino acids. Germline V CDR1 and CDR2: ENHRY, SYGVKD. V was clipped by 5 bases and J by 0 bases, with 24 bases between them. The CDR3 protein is CAISTGVPGRGPSTDTQYF. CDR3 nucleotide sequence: TGTGCCATCAGTACAGGGGTCCCGGGGCGGGGGCCCAGCACAGATACGCAGTATTTT.

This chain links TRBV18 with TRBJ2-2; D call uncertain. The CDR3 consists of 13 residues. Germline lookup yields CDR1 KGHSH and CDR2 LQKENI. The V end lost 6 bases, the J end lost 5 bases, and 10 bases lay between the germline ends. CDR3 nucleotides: TGTGCCAGCTCCCTTCTGCCGACCGGGGAGCTGTTTTTT. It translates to CASSLLPTGELFF. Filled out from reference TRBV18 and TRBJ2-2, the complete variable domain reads NAGVMQNPRHLVRRRGQEARLRCSPMKGHSHVYWYRQLPEEGLKFMVYLQKENIIDESGMPKERFSAEFPKEGPSILRIQQVVRGDSAAYFCASSLLPTGELFFGEGSRLTVL.

The CDR3 DNA sequence: TGTGCCAGCAGCTTAATTGGGGGACCCTACGAGCAGTACTTC. Translated: CASSLIGGPYEQYF. This chain connects TRBV7-3 to TRBJ2-7; the D gene could be TRBD1 or TRBD2 (5 bases each). Germline CDR1 SGHTA, CDR2 FQGTGA. The CDR3 spans 14 residues. Trimming removed 1 base at V and 2 bases at J, with 9 bases between.

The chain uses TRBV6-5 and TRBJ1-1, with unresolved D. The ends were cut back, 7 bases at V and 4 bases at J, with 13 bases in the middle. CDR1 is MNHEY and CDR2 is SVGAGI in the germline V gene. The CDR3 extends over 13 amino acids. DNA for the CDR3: TGTGCCAGCAAGAGACGGGGTTTCACTGAAGCTTTCTTT. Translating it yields CASKRRGFTEAFF.

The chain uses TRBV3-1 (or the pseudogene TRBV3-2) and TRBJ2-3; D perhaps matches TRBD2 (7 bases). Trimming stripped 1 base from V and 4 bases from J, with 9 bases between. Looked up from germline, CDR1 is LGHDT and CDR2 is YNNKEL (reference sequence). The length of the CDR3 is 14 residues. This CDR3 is CASSQGGGPDTQYF. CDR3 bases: TGTGCCAGCAGCCAAGGGGGGGGGCCAGATACGCAGTATTTT.

CDR3 region: CASSLEPGNSNQPQHF. In nucleotides, the CDR3 is TGCGCCAGCAGCTTGGAACCCGGTAATAGCAATCAGCCCCAGCATTTT. The V gene is TRBV5-1, the J gene TRBJ1-5; D call uncertain. Germline CDR1 SGHRS, CDR2 YFSETQ. This CDR3 spans 16 amino acids. The V gene lost 0 bases and the J gene lost 0 bases, with 10 bases spanning the gap.

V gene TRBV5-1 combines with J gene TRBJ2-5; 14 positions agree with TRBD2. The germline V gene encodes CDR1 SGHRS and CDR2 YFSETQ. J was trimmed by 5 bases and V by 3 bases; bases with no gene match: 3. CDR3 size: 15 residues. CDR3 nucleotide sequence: TGCGCCAGCAGCTCGACTAGCGGGGGGGAGGAGACCCAGTACTTC. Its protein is CASSSTSGGEETQYF. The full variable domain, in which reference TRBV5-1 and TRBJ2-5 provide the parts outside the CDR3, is KAGVTQTPRYLIKTRGQQVTLSCSPISGHRSVSWYQQTPGQGLQFLFEYFSETQRNKGNFPGRFSGRQFSNSRSEMNVSTLELGDSALYLCASSSTSGGEETQYFGPGTRLLVL.

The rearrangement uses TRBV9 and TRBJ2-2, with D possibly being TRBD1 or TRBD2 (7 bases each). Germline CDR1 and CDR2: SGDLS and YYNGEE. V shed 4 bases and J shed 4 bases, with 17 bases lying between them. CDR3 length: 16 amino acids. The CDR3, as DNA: TGTGCCAGCAGCCCCAGACAGGGAGGGACCACCGGGGAGCTGTTTTTT. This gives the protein CASSPRQGGTTGELFF.

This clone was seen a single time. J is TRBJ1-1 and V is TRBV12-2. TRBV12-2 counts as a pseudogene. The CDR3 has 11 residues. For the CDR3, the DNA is TGTGCAAGTCGCTTAGTTACTGAAGCTTTCTTT. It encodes CASRLVTEAFF.

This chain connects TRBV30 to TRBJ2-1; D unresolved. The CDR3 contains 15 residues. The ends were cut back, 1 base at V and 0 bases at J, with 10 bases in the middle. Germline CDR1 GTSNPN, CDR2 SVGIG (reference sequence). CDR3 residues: CAWSEGRISYNEQFF. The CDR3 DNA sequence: TGTGCCTGGAGTGAGGGTAGGATCTCCTACAATGAGCAGTTCTTC.

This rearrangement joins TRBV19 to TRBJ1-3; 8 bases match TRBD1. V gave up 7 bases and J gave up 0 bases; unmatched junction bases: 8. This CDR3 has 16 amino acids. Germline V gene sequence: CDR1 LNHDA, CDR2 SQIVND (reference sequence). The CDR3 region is CASTDRTGPSGNTIYF. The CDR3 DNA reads TGTGCCAGTACCGACCGGACAGGGCCCTCTGGAAACACCATATATTTT.

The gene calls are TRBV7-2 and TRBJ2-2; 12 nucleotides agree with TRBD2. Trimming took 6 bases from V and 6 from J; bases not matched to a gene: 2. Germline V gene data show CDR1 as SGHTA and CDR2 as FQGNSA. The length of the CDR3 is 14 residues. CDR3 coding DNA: TGTGCCAGCAGTTCTAGCGGGGGGGCCGGGGAGCTGTTTTTT. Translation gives CASSSSGGAGELFF. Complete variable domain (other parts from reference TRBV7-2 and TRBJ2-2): GAGVSQSPSNKVTEKGKDVELRCDPISGHTALYWYRQSLGQGLEFLIYFQGNSAPDKSGLPSDRFSAERTGGSVSTLTIQRTQQEDSAVYLCASSSSGGAGELFFGEGSRLTVL.

The CDR3 sequence: CASSLSESTEAFF. CDR3 bases: TGTGCCAGCAGTTTATCGGAGAGTACTGAAGCTTTCTTT. The chain carries TRBV27 and TRBJ1-1; D remains ambiguous. Germline CDR1 MNHEY, CDR2 SMNVEV (reference sequence). V gave up 0 bases and J gave up 5 bases, with 7 bases separating them. The CDR3 contains 13 residues.

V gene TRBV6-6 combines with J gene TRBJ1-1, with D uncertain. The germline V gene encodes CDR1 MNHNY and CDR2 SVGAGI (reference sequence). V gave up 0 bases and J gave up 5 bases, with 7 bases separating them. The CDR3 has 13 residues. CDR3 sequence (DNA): TGTGCCAGCAGTTACTCTCATTTGACTGAAGCTTTCTTT. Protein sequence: CASSYSHLTEAFF.

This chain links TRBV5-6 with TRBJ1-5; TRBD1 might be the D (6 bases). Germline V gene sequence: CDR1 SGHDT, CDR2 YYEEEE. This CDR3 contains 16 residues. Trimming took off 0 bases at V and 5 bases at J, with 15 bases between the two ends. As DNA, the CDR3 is TGTGCCAGCAGCTTGGCGTCCAGGGGCGGCCATCAGCCCCAGCATTTT. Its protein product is CASSLASRGGHQPQHF. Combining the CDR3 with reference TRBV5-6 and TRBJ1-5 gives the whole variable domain DAGVTQSPTHLIKTRGQQVTLRCSPKSGHDTVSWYQQALGQGPQFIFQYYEEEERQRGNFPDRFSGHQFPNYSSELNVNALLLGDSALYLCASSLASRGGHQPQHFGDGTRLSIL.

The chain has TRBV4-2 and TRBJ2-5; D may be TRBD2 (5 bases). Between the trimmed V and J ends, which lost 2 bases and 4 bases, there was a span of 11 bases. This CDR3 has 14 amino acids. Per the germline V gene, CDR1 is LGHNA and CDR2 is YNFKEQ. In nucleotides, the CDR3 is TGTGCCAGCAGCCAAAGAGCAGAGGGAGAGACCCAGTACTTC. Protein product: CASSQRAEGETQYF.

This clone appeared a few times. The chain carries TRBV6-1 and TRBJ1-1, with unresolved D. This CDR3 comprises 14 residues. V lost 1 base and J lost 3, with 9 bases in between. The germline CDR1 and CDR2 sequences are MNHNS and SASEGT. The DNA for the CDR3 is TGTGCCAGCAGTGAAGTGGCAGACTACACTGAAGCTTTCTTT. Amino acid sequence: CASSEVADYTEAFF.

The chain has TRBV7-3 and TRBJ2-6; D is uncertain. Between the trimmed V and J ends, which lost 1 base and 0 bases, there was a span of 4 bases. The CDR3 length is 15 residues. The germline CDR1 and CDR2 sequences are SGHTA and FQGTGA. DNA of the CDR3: TGTGCCAGCAGCTTAATAGCCTCTGGGGCCAACGTCCTGACTTTC. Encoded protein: CASSLIASGANVLTF.